These 4 T cell receptor beta chains came from one sample sequenced in a study of shared clonotypes between healthy human individuals. Some clones are missing from TCRdb's copy, which holds only in-frame ones; the method was immunoSEQ multiplex PCR. The table lists more than 850,000 clones, about four fifths of them singletons, with about 0.52% in the top ten. Specimen: memory CD4+ T cells from PBMCs. Subset defined: CD45RA-negative fraction. The receptors originated from a man aged 18 to 35 in good health. Some clones in this sample may be carry-over from other donors' samples.

Concerning this clone itself: Other DNA sequences in this sample translate to the same CDR3. This sequence joins TRBV7-3 and TRBJ2-1, with TRBD2 identical over 13 bases. CDR1 is SGHTA, CDR2 FQGTGA, per germline. The V segment lost 5 bases and the J segment 4 bases; nucleotides outside the gene matches: 11. The CDR3 is made up of 18 amino acids. This CDR3 reads CASSPPPGTSGIYNEQFF. CDR3 sequence (DNA): TGTGCCAGCAGCCCACCACCCGGGACTAGCGGGATTTACAATGAGCAGTTCTTC.

This clone has just a few counts. The V call is TRBV6-5, the J call TRBJ2-1; TRBD1 agrees at 10 bases. After removal of 3 bases from V and 8 bases from J, the junction contained 10 bases not matched to a gene. This CDR3 contains 16 residues. Germline V gives CDR1 MNHEY, CDR2 SVGAGI. CDR3 loop: CASSYEYRDRGHEQFF. CDR3 nucleotides: TGTGCCAGCAGTTATGAATACCGGGACAGGGGCCATGAGCAGTTCTTC.

To note about this clone: Other DNA sequences in this specimen translate into the identical CDR3. The chain joins TRBV6-1 to TRBJ1-2, with D possibly being TRBD1 (5 bases). The CDR3 totals 13 residues. Trimming removed 3 bases from V and 4 bases from J, with 9 bases in between. Germline CDR1 reads MNHNS; CDR2 reads SASEGT. The CDR3 spells CASSDRQGYGYTF. As DNA, the CDR3 is TGTGCCAGCAGTGATAGGCAGGGCTATGGCTACACCTTC.

The CDR3 DNA sequence: TGCGCCAGCAGCTTGTTAGGCAGGGGATCGGGTCAGCCCCAGCATTTT. This gives the protein CASSLLGRGSGQPQHF. This chain joins TRBV5-1 and TRBJ1-5, with D maybe TRBD1 (6 bases). The V end lost 1 base, the J end lost 6 bases, and 17 bases lay between the germline ends. This CDR3 has 16 amino acids. Germline-derived CDR1 and CDR2 are SGHRS and YFSETQ.